The entry that follows covers one T cell receptor (beta chain) sequence. Its antigen remains unidentified. This CDR3 region has 14 residues. Germline loops: CDR1 SNHLY, CDR2 FYNNEI. Between the trimmed V and J ends, which lost 4 bases and 9 bases, there was a span of 18 bases. Method: immunoSEQ multiplex PCR; TCRdb's copy keeps in-frame clones and lacks some. The sample holds tens of thousands of clones, 85% seen once. The record originates from a study of OX40 agonist ivuxolimab in advanced cancers. Whole-study context: Patients achieving partial responses numbered three: one hepatocellular carcinoma case and two cutaneous melanoma cases. Findings of the study overall: Clonal expansion was seen in CD4+ and CD8+ blood T cells by week 6 at 0.1 to 3.0 mg/kg. Expanded peripheral T-cell antigen specificity went undetermined. On average, CD8+ T cells showed a greater number of expanded clones than CD4+.

This chain uses TRBV2 with TRBJ1-2; D is perhaps TRBD1 (5 bases). The material was CD4+ or CD8+ T cells sorted from blood, obtained in a trial of the OX40 agonist ivuxolimab. This TCR was recovered from an adult with an advanced solid tumor such as melanoma, head and neck, liver or kidney cancer. The CDR3 loop reads CASSVAGTFESYTF. The CDR3 nucleotides are TGTGCCAGCAGTGTGGCAGGGACTTTCGAGAGCTACACCTTC. Looking up the rest from reference TRBV2 and TRBJ1-2 gives the full variable domain: EPEVTQTPSHQVTQMGQEVILRCVPISNHLYFYWYRQILGQKVEFLVSFYNNEISEKSEIFDDQFSVERPDGSNFTLKIRSTKLEDSAMYFCASSVAGTFESYTFGSGTRLTVV.